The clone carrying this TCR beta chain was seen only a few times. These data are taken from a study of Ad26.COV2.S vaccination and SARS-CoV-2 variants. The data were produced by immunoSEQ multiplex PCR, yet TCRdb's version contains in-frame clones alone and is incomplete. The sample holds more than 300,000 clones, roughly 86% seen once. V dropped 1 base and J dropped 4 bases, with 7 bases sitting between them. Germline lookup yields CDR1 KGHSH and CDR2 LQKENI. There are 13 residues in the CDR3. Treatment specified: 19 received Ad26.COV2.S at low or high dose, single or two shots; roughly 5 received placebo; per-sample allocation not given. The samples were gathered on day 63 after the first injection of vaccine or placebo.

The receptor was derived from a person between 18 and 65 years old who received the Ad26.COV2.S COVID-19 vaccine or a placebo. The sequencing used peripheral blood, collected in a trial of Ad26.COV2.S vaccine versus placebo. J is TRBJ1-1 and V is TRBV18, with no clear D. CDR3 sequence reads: CASSPHPGTEAFF. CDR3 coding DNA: TGTGCCAGCTCACCACACCCGGGCACTGAAGCTTTCTTT. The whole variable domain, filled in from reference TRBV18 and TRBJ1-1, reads NAGVMQNPRHLVRRRGQEARLRCSPMKGHSHVYWYRQLPEEGLKFMVYLQKENIIDESGMPKERFSAEFPKEGPSILRIQQVVRGDSAAYFCASSPHPGTEAFFGQGTRLTVV.